The rows below give T cell receptor beta chains drawn from one sample of a study of metastatic and nonmetastatic thyroid tumors. With MiXCR, TCRdb reprocessed the PCR reads. The table shows 15,000 to 20,000 clones, with approximately 30% occurring only once. Material for sequencing was tumor tissue. The receptor source for this set is a female donor with papillary thyroid cancer or a benign thyroid nodule (not recorded which). Some clones in this sample may be carry-over from other donors' samples. Both conserved end residues are part of each CDR3. Fields, in order: clone size, D gene, J gene, V gene, CDR3 DNA, CDR3 protein. A D gene is named only where the DNA matches it firmly. For some rows the clone size is stated as once, few or many, or as a class when expanded; others skip it.

>NA|TRBD2|TRBJ2-3|TRBV5-1
TGCGCCAGCAGCTTGTGGGGGACTAGCGGGAGTGGCTTCACAGATACGCAGTATTTT
CASSLWGTSGSGFTDTQYF
>many|NA|TRBJ2-1|TRBV10-3
TGTGCCATCAAGGCTGGGGACCACACCGGTAATGAGTTCTTC
CAIKAGDHTGNEFF
>many|NA|TRBJ2-3|TRBV6-1
TGTGCCAGCAGTGAACACCTTCGAGATACGCAGTATTTT
CASSEHLRDTQYF
>few|NA|TRBJ2-3|TRBV6-1
TGTGCCAGCACACCCCCGGCGGGGGCCCTAACAGATACGCAGTATTTT
CASTPPAGALTDTQYF
>NA|TRBD2|TRBJ2-7|TRBV5-1
TGCGCCAGCAGCTTGGATAGCGGGAGTAGAGCCTACGAGCAGTACTTC
CASSLDSGSRAYEQYF
>NA|TRBD1|TRBJ2-7|TRBV20-1
TGCAGTGCTAGAGATTCAGGGGGATACGAGCAGTACTTC
CSARDSGGYEQYF
>few|NA|TRBJ1-4|TRBV19
TGTGCCAGTTGTCTGGGTTGGCAGAATGAAAAACTGTTTTTT
CASCLGWQNEKLFF
>NA|NA|TRBJ1-2|TRBV7-8
TGTGTCAGCAGCTTAGACGGACAGTCCACCGTTCTATATGGCTACACCTTC
CVSSLDGQSTVLYGYTF
>many|NA|TRBJ2-1|TRBV29-1
TGCAGCGTTGACACCATGAAAAGCTCTTACAATGAGCAGTTCTTC
CSVDTMKSSYNEQFF
>NA|TRBD2|TRBJ2-5|TRBV7-8
TGCGCCAGCGGTCAGAGCGGGGGCGGAGAGACCCAGTACTTC
CASGQSGGGETQYF
>medium-sized|NA|TRBJ1-3|TRBV6-1
TGTGCCAGCAGTGTGGCGGACACCTCTGGAAACACCATATATTTT
CASSVADTSGNTIYF
>NA|NA|TRBJ1-2|TRBV25-1
TGTGCCAACAGTCTCGGGGGATCTAACTATGGCTACACCTTC
CANSLGGSNYGYTF
>NA|NA|TRBJ1-1|TRBV20-1
TGCAGTGCTAGAGATCTTAGACGTAGCGGACTAGAAGCTTTCTTT
CSARDLRRSGLEAFF
>many|NA|TRBJ1-2|TRBV6-1
TGTGCCAGCAGCCCCGGGCCAAACTATGGCTACACCTTC
CASSPGPNYGYTF
>many|NA|TRBJ1-5|TRBV11-3
TGTGCCAGCAGCCTGTCTCATAGCAATCAGCCCCAGCATTTT
CASSLSHSNQPQHF
>few|TRBD1|TRBJ2-7|TRBV19
TGTGCCAGTAGTATCCGGGGACAGGGCTACGAGCAGTACTTC
CASSIRGQGYEQYF
>many|NA|TRBJ2-5|TRBV9
TGTGCCAGCAGCGTGGCAGGGGGGCTACAAGAGACCCAGTACTTC
CASSVAGGLQETQYF
>many|NA|TRBJ2-7|TRBV28
TGTGCCAGCAGTCCACAGCGAACGGAGCAGTACTTC
CASSPQRTEQYF
>many|TRBD1|TRBJ1-2|TRBV29-1
TGCAGCGTTGAGGCCAGGGGGCTGGATGGCTACACCTTC
CSVEARGLDGYTF
>NA|TRBD1|TRBJ2-5|TRBV5-1
TGCGCCAGCAGCTTGGAGGGGGCAGGAGAGACCCAGCACTTC
CASSLEGAGETQHF
>NA|NA|TRBJ2-7|TRBV5-5
TGTGCCAGCACCCTACAAAGAAGAGACGAGCAGTACTTC
CASTLQRRDEQYF
>many|NA|TRBJ2-3|TRBV10-3
TGTGCCATCAGTTCACCCGCAGGGGATTTCACAGATACGCAGTATTTT
CAISSPAGDFTDTQYF
>many|TRBD2|TRBJ2-3|TRBV7-1
TGTGCCAGCAGCTCATTACCGGGCGGACTAGCGGTTAGCACAGATACGCAGTATTTT
CASSSLPGGLAVSTDTQYF
>many|NA|TRBJ2-2|TRBV27
TGTGCCAGCAGTTTACGTCGCCAGGGGCTAAGCGGGGAGCTGTTTTTT
CASSLRRQGLSGELFF
>many|NA|TRBJ1-1|TRBV20-1
TGCAGTCCCAGGCCCTACAAGAATCACACTGAAGCTTTCTTT
CSPRPYKNHTEAFF
>NA|NA|TRBJ2-7|TRBV7-2
TGTGCCAGCAGCTTAGCGCGCGTGGGGGTCTACGAGCAGTACTTC
CASSLARVGVYEQYF
>NA|TRBD2|TRBJ2-7|TRBV20-1
TGCAGTGCTATGTCGCATCGGGAGGGATACGAGCAGTACTTC
CSAMSHREGYEQYF
>many|NA|TRBJ2-3|TRBV28
TGTGCCAGCGAAGGCGGGCCTACTAGCACAGATACGCAGTATTTT
CASEGGPTSTDTQYF
>many|NA|TRBJ1-2|TRBV18
TGTGCCAGCTCACCACGGATCCTCCCTAACTATGGCTACACCTTC
CASSPRILPNYGYTF
>few|TRBD2|TRBJ2-7|TRBV6-1
TGTGCCAGCGGGACTAGCGAGCGTGGGGAGCAGTACTTC
CASGTSERGEQYF
>many|TRBD2|TRBJ2-3|TRBV4-1
TGCGCCAGCAGCCCGGGAATAGGACTAGGCAGCACAGATACGCAGTATTTT
CASSPGIGLGSTDTQYF
>many|NA|TRBJ1-3|TRBV6-1
TGTGCCATCCGACCGGGGGGTTCTGGAAACACCATATATTTT
CAIRPGGSGNTIYF
>many|TRBD2|TRBJ2-7|TRBV20-1
TGCAGTGCTGGGGTTCTAGCGGGAGTAGGCTACGAGCAGTACTTC
CSAGVLAGVGYEQYF
>many|NA|TRBJ2-3|TRBV20-1
TGCAGTGCAGAGGACTACCGCCTTAGCACAGATACGCAGTATTTT
CSAEDYRLSTDTQYF
>NA|NA|TRBJ2-3|TRBV4-2
TGTGCCAGCAGCCGAGGCTGGCCCACATGGCTCACAGATACGCAGTATTTT
CASSRGWPTWLTDTQYF
>NA|TRBD2|TRBJ2-1|TRBV6-2/TRBV6-3
TGTGCCAGCAGTTACCCGAATCCTAGCGGGAGGGCGGACAATGAGCAGTTCTTC
CASSYPNPSGRADNEQFF
>many|TRBD2|TRBJ2-3|TRBV5-6
TGTGCCAGCAGCTTGTGGACTAGCGGGGGCCGGGGAGATACGCAGTATTTT
CASSLWTSGGRGDTQYF
>medium-sized|NA|TRBJ2-3|TRBV6-1
TGTGCCAGCAGTAACAACAGGGCCCCCGCAGATACGCAGTATTTT
CASSNNRAPADTQYF
>many|TRBD1|TRBJ2-2|TRBV19
TGTGCCAGCCACTCCAGGGGGAGTACCGGGGAGCTGTTTTTT
CASHSRGSTGELFF
>NA|TRBD1|TRBJ2-5|TRBV27
TGTGCCAGCAGCCTTTGGACAGGGTGGTGGGAGACCCAGTACTTC
CASSLWTGWWETQYF
>NA|NA|TRBJ2-3|TRBV5-1
TGCGCCAGCAGCCCACCCACAGATACGCAGTATTTT
CASSPPTDTQYF
>NA|NA|TRBJ2-7|TRBV11-3
TGTGCCAGCAGCTTAGATCCAGGGTCCTGGTACGAGCAGTACTTC
CASSLDPGSWYEQYF
>NA|TRBD2|TRBJ2-3|TRBV5-1
TGCGCCAGTGGGACTAGCTTGGCGCCAGATACGCAGTATTTT
CASGTSLAPDTQYF
>few|NA|TRBJ2-1|TRBV6-2/TRBV6-3
TGTGCCAGCAGCACGACTATCGGGAGAAGGTCCTACAATGAGCAGTTCTTC
CASSTTIGRRSYNEQFF
>many|TRBD2|TRBJ2-3|TRBV3-1
TGTGCCAGCAGCCAACTTGGGACTAGCGGGAGGGCCCGCACAGATACGCAGTATTTT
CASSQLGTSGRARTDTQYF
>NA|TRBD1|TRBJ2-7|TRBV28
TGTGCCAGCAGTTTGAGGGGGCCCTACGAGCAGTACTTC
CASSLRGPYEQYF
>few|NA|TRBJ2-1|TRBV6-1
TGTGCCAGCAGTTCGACAAGTGCCCCTGAGCATTTCTTC
CASSSTSAPEHFF
>many|NA|TRBJ2-1|TRBV19
TGTGCCAGTAGTCTGGCGGGACGGTTCAATGAGCAGTTCTTC
CASSLAGRFNEQFF
>few|NA|TRBJ2-7|TRBV20-1
TGCAGTGCTGGCGGGGCTTCCTGCGAGCAGTACTTC
CSAGGASCEQYF
>NA|NA|TRBJ2-2|TRBV6-5
TGTGCCAGCACTTCAAACACCGGGTATCTGTTTTTT
CASTSNTGYLFF
>NA|TRBD1|TRBJ2-7|TRBV20-1
TGCAGTGCTAGAGATGATGGGGACAGGACCTACGAGCAGTACTTC
CSARDDGDRTYEQYF
>many|NA|TRBJ2-6|TRBV13
TGTGCCAGCAGGGGGGCGCGGGGTTCTGGGGCCAACGTCCTGACTTTC
CASRGARGSGANVLTF